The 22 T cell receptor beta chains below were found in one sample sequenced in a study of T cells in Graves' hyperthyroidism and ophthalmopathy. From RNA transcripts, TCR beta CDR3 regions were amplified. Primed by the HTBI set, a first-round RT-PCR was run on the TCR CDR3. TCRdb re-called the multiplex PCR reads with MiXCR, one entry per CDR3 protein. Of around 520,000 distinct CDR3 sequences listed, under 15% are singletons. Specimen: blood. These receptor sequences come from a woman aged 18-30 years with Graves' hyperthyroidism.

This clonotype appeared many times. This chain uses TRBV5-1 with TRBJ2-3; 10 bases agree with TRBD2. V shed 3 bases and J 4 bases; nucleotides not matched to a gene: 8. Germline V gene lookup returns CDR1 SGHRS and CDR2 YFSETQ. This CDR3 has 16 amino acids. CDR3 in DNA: TGCGCCAGCAGCTGGAAGGGGACTAGCGAGGCAGATACGCAGTATTTT. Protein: CASSWKGTSEADTQYF.

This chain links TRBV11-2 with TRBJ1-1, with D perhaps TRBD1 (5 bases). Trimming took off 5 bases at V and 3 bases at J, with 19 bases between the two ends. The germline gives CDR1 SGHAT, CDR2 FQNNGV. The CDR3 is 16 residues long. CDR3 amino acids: CASSQDGGGIDTEAFF. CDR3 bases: TGTGCCAGCAGCCAAGATGGGGGGGGGATAGACACTGAAGCTTTCTTT.

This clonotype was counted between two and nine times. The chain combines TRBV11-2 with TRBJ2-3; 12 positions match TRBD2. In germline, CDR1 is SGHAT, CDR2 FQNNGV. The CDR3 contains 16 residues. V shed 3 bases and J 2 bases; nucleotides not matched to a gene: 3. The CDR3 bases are TGTGCCAGCAGCTTCGGACTAGCGGGATACACAGATACGCAGTATTTT. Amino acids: CASSFGLAGYTDTQYF. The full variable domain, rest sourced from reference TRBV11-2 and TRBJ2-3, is EAGVAQSPRYKIIEKRQSVAFWCNPISGHATLYWYQQILGQGPKLLIQFQNNGVVDDSQLPKDRFSAERLKGVDSTLKIQPAKLEDSAVYLCASSFGLAGYTDTQYFGPGTRLTVL.

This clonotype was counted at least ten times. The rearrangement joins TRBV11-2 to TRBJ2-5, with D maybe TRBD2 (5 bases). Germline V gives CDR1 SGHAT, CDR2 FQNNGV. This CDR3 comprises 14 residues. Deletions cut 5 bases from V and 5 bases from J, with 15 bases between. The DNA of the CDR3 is TGTGCCAGCAGCCCCCGGGCCCGAGGGGAGACCCAGTACTTC. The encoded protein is CASSPRARGETQYF.

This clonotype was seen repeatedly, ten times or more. Written as DNA, the CDR3 is TGTGCCAGCAGGACCCCCTGGACTAGCGGGAGGGTTTACGAGCAGTACTTC. Its protein product is CASRTPWTSGRVYEQYF. V and J are TRBV6-1 and TRBJ2-7; 15 bases agree with TRBD2. Germline V gene lookup returns CDR1 MNHNS and CDR2 SASEGT. This CDR3 is built from 17 residues. The junction had 10 bases not matched to a gene; V was cut back by 6 bases and J by 4 bases.

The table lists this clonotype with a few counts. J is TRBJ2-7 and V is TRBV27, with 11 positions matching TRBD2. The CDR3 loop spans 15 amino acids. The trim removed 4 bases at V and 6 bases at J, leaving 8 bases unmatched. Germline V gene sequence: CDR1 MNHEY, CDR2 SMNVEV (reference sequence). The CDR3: CASSSWGSGRGEQYF. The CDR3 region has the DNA TGTGCCAGCAGTTCGTGGGGTAGCGGGAGGGGCGAGCAGTACTTC.

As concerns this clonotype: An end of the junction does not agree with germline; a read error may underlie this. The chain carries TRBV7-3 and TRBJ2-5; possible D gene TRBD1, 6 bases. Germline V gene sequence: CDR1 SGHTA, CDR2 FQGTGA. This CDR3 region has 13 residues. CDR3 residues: CASSKQGQETQHF. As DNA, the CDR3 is TGTGCCAGCAGCAAACAGGGCCAAGAGACCCAGCACTTC.

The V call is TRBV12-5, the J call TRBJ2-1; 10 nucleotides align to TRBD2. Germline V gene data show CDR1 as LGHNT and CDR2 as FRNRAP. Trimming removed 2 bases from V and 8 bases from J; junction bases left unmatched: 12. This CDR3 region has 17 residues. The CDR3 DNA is TGTGCTAGTGGTTTGCTCTACCTAGCGGGAGATATCTATGAGCAGTTCTTC. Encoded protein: CASGLLYLAGDIYEQFF.

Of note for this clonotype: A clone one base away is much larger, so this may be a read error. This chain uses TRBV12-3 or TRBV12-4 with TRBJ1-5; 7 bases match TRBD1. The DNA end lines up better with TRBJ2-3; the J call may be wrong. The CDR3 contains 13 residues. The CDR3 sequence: CASSLGQTQPQYF. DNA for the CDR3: TGTGCCAGCAGCCTGGGACAGACCCAGCCCCAGTATTTT.

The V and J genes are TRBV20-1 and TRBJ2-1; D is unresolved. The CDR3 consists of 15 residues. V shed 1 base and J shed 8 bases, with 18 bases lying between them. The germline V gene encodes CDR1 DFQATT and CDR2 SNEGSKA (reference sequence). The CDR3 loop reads CSARGGPSRRHEQFF. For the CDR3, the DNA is TGCAGTGCTAGAGGGGGTCCCAGCCGGCGACATGAGCAGTTCTTC.

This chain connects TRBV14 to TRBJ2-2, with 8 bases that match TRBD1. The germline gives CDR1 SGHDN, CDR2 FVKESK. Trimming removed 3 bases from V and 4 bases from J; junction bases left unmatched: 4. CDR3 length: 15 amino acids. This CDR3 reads CASSQATGGTGELFF. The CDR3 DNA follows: TGTGCCAGCAGCCAGGCAACAGGGGGCACCGGGGAGCTGTTTTTT.

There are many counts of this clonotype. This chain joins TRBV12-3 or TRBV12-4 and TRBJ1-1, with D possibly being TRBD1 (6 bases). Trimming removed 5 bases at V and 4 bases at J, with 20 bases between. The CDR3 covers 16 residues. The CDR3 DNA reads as TGTGCCAGCAGTCCCCACGGTGGGGGGCGCGGCACTGAAGCTTTCTTT. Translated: CASSPHGGGRGTEAFF.

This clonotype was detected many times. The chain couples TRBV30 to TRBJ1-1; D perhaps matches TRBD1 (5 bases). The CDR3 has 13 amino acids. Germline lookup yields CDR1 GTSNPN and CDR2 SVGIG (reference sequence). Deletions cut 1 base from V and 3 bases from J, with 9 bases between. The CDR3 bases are TGTGCCTGGAGTGACGGGGGGTACACTGAAGCTTTCTTT. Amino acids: CAWSDGGYTEAFF.

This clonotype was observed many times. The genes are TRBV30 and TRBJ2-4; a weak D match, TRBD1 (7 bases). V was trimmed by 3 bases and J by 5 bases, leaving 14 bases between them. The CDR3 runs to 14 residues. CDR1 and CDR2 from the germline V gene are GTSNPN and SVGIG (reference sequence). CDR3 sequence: CAWRSRGTENIQYF. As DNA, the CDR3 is TGTGCCTGGAGATCTCGGGGGACAGAAAACATTCAGTACTTC.

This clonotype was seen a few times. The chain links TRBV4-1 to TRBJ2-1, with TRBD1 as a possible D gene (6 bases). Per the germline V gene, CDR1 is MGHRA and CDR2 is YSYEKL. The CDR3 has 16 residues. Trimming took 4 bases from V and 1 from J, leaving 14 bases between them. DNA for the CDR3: TGCGCCAGCAGCCCTCTGAGGACAGAGTCCTACAATGAGCAGTTCTTC. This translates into CASSPLRTESYNEQFF.

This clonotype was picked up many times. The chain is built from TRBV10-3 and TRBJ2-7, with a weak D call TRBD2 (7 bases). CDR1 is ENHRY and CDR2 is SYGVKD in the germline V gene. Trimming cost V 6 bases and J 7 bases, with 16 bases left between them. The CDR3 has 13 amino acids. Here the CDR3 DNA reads TGTGCCATCAGGGCGGGGGCGATTAGAGAGCAGTACTTC. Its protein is CAIRAGAIREQYF.

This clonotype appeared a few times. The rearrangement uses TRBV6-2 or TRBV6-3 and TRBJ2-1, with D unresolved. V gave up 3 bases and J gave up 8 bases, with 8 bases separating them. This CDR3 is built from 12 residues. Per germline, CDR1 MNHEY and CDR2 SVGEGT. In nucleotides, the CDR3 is TGTGCCAGCAGTTATACCTTAGATGAGCAGTTCTTC. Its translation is CASSYTLDEQFF.

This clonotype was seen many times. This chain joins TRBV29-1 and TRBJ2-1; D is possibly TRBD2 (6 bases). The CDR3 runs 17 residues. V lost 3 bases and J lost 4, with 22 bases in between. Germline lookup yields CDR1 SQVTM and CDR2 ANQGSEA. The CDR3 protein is CSVEGRVGGKVYNEQFF. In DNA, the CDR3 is TGCAGCGTTGAGGGAAGGGTTGGAGGGAAGGTATACAATGAGCAGTTCTTC.

CDR3 DNA: TGCGCCAGCAGCCAAGATCCGGGAGGGTACACAGATACGCAGTATTTT. Encoded protein: CASSQDPGGYTDTQYF. The chain uses TRBV4-1 and TRBJ2-3; TRBD2 matches 8 bases. Germline CDR1 and CDR2: MGHRA and YSYEKL. The CDR3 runs to 16 residues. The V gene end was trimmed by 0 bases and the J gene end by 2 bases; junction bases not matched to a gene: 4.

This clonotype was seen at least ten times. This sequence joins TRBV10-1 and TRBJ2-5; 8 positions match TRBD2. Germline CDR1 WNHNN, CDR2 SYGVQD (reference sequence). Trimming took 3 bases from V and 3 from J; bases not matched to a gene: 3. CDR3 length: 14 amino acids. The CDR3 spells CASSEAGAEETQYF. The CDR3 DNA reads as TGCGCCAGCAGTGAAGCGGGAGCGGAAGAGACCCAGTACTTC.

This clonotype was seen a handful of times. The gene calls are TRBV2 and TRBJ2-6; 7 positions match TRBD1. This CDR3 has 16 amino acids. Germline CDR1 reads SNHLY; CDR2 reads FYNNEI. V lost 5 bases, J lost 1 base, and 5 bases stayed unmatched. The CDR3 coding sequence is TGTGCCAGCAGTAAAACGACAGGGTCTGGGGCCAACGTCCTGACTTTC. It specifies CASSKTTGSGANVLTF. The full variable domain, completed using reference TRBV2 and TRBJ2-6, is EPEVTQTPSHQVTQMGQEVILRCVPISNHLYFYWYRQILGQKVEFLVSFYNNEISEKSEIFDDQFSVERPDGSNFTLKIRSTKLEDSAMYFCASSKTTGSGANVLTFGAGSRLTVL.

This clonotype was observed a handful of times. CDR3: CASSLGLAGNYEQYV. The CDR3 region has the DNA TGTGCCAGCAGTTTAGGACTAGCGGGAAACTACGAGCAGTACGTC. The chain has TRBV7-9 and TRBJ2-7, with TRBD2 matching over 12 bases. Germline CDR1 and CDR2: SEHNR and FQNEAQ (reference sequence). CDR3 length equals 15 residues.